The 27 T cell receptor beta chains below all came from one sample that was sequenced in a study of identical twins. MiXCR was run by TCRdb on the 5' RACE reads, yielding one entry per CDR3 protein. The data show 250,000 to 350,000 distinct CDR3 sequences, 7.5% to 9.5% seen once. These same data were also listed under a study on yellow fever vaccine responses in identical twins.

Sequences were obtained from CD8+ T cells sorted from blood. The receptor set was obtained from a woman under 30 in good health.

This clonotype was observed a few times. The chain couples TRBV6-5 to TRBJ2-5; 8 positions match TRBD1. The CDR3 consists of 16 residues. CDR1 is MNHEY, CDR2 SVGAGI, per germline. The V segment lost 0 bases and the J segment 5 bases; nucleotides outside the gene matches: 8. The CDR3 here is CASSYSTTGVWETQYF. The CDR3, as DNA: TGTGCCAGCAGTTACTCGACGACAGGGGTATGGGAGACCCAGTACTTC.

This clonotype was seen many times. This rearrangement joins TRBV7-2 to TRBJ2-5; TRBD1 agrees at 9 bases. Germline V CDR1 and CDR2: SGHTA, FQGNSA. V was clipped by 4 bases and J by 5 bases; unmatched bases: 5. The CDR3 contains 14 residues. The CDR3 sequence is CASSSPDRGETQYF. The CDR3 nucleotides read TGTGCCAGCAGCTCTCCCGACAGGGGGGAGACCCAGTACTTC.

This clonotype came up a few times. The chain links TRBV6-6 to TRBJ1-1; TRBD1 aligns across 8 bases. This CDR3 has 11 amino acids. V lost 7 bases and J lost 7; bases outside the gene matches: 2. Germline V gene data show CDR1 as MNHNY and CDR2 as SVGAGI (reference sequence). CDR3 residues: CASTTGGEAFF. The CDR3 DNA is TGTGCCAGCACTACAGGGGGTGAAGCTTTCTTT.

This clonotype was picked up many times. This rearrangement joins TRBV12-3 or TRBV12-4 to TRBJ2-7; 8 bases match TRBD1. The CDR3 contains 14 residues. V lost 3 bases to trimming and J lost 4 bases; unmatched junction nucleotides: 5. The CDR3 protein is CASSFGQGGYEQYF. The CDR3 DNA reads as TGTGCCAGCAGTTTCGGACAGGGCGGATACGAGCAGTACTTC.

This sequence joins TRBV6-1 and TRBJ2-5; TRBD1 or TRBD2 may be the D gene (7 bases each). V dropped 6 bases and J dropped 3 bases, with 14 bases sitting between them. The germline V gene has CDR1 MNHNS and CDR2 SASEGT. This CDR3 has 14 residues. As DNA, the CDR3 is TGTGCCAGCAGCCGGGACAGCGGGGAAGAGACCCAGTACTTC. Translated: CASSRDSGEETQYF.

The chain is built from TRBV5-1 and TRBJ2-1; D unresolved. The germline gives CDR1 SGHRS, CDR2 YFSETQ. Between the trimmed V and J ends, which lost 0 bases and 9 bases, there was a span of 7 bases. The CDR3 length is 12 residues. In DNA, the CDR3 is TGCGCCAGCAGCTTGGAGTGGGGTGAGCAGTTCTTC. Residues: CASSLEWGEQFF.

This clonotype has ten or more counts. In DNA form, the CDR3 reads TGTGCCAGCAGCTACTCGGACACTGAAGCTTTCTTT. It yields the protein CASSYSDTEAFF. The genes are TRBV7-9 and TRBJ1-1; D gene unclear. The germline V gene has CDR1 SEHNR and CDR2 FQNEAQ (reference sequence). The length of the CDR3 is 12 residues. The ends were cut back, 4 bases at V and 3 bases at J, with 6 bases in the middle.

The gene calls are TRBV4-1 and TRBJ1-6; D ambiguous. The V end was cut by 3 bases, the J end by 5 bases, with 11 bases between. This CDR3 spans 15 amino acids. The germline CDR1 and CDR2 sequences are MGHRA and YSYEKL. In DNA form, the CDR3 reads TGCGCCAGCAGCCAGTTGTTCTCGGATAATTCACCCCTCCACTTT. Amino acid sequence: CASSQLFSDNSPLHF.

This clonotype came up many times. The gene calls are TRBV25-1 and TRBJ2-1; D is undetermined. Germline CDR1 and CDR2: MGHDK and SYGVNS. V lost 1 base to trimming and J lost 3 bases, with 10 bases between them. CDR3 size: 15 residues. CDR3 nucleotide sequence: TGTGCCAGCAGTGAATGGGCCAATGGCTACAATGAGCAGTTCTTC. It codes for CASSEWANGYNEQFF. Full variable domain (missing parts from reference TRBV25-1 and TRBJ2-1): EADIYQTPRYLVIGTGKKITLECSQTMGHDKMYWYQQDPGMELHLIHYSYGVNSTEKGDLSSESTVSRIRTEHFPLTLESARPSHTSQYLCASSEWANGYNEQFFGPGTRLTVL.

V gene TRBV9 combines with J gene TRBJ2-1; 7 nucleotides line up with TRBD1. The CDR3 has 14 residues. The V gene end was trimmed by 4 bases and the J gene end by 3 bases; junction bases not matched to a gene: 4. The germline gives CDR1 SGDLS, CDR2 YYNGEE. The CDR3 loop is CASSNRDSYNEQFF. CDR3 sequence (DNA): TGTGCCAGCAGCAACCGGGACAGCTACAATGAGCAGTTCTTC.

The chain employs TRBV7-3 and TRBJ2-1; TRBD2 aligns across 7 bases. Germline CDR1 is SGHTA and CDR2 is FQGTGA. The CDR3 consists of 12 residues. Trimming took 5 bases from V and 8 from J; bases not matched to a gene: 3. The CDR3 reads CASSISGYEQFF. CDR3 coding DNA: TGTGCCAGCAGCATTAGCGGGTATGAGCAGTTCTTC.

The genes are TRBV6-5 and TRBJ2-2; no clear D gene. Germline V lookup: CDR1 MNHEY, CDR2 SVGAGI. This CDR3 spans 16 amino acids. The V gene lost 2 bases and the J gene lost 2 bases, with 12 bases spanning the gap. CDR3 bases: TGTGCCAGCAGTTACGAGTTCTGGGTAAACACCGGGGAGCTGTTTTTT. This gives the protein CASSYEFWVNTGELFF.

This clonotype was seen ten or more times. The CDR3 DNA sequence: TGTGCCAGCACCTCACTTGGGGGGGTTAGGGCAGATACGCAGTATTTT. This encodes CASTSLGGVRADTQYF. This chain joins TRBV6-1 and TRBJ2-3; TRBD2 matches at 7 bases. This CDR3 spans 16 amino acids. From germline, CDR1 is MNHNS and CDR2 SASEGT. V gave up 7 bases and J gave up 4 bases; unmatched junction bases: 14.

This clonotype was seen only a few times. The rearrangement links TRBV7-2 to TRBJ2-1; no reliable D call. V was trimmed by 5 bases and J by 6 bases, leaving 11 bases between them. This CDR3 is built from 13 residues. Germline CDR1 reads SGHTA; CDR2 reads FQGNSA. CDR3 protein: CASSLWTSNEQFF. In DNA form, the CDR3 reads TGTGCCAGCAGCCTTTGGACGAGCAATGAGCAGTTCTTC.

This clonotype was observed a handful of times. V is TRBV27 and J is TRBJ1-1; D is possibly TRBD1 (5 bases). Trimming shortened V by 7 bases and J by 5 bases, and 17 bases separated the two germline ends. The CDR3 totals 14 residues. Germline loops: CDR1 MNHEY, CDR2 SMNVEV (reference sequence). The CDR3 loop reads CASTPLQGHTEAFF. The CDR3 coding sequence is TGTGCCAGCACCCCGCTGCAGGGTCATACTGAAGCTTTCTTT.

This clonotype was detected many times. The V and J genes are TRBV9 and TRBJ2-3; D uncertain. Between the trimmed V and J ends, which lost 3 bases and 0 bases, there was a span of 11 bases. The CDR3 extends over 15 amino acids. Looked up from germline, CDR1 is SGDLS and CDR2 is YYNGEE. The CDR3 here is CASSAYGPSTDTQYF. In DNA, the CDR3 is TGTGCCAGCAGCGCCTACGGGCCGAGCACAGATACGCAGTATTTT.

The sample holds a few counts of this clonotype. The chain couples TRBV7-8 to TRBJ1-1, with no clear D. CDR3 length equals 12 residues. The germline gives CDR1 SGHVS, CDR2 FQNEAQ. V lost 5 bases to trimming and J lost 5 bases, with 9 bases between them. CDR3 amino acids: CASSRGWTEAFF. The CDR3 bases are TGTGCCAGCAGCCGAGGGTGGACTGAAGCTTTCTTT.

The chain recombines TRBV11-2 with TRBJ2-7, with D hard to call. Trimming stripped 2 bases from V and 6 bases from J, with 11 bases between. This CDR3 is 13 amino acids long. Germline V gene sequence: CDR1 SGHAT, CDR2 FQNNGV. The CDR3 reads CASSLPLRREQYF. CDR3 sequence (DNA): TGTGCCAGCAGCTTACCACTTAGACGCGAGCAGTACTTC.

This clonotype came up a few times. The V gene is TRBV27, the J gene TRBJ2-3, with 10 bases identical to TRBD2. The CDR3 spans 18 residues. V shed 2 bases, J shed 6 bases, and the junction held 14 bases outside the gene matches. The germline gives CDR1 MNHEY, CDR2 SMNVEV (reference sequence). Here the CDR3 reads CASSLRPGLAPLGDTQYF. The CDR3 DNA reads TGTGCCAGCAGTTTACGGCCGGGACTAGCGCCACTCGGGGATACGCAGTATTTT.

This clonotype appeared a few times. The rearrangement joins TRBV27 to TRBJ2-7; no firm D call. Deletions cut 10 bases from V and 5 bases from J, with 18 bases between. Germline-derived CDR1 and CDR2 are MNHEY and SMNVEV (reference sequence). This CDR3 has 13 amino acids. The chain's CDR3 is CATLSFPWNEQYF. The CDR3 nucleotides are TGTGCCACCCTATCTTTTCCCTGGAACGAGCAGTACTTC.

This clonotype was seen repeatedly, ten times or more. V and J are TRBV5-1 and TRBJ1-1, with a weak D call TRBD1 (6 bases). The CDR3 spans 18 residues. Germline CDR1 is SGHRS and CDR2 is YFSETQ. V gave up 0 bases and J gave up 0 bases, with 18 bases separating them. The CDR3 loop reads CASSLAGAGLGMNTEAFF. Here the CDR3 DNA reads TGCGCCAGCAGCTTGGCGGGGGCAGGGTTGGGCATGAACACTGAAGCTTTCTTT.

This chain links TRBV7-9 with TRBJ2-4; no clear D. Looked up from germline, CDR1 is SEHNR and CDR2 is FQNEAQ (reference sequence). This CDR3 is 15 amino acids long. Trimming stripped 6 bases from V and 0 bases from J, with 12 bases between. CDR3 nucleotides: TGTGCCAGCAGTATCAATTCTCTAGCCAAAAACATTCAGTACTTC. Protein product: CASSINSLAKNIQYF. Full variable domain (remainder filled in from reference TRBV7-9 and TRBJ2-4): DTGVSQNPRHKITKRGQNVTFRCDPISEHNRLYWYRQTLGQGPEFLTYFQNEAQLEKSRLLSDRFSAERPKGSFSTLEIQRTEQGDSAMYLCASSINSLAKNIQYFGAGTRLSVL.

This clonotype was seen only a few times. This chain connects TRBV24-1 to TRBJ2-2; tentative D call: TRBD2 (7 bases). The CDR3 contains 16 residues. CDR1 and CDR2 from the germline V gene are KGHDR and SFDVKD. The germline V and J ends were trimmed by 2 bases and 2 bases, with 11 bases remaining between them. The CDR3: CATSDWGGPNTGELFF. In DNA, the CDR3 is TGTGCCACCAGTGATTGGGGGGGCCCCAACACCGGGGAGCTGTTTTTT.

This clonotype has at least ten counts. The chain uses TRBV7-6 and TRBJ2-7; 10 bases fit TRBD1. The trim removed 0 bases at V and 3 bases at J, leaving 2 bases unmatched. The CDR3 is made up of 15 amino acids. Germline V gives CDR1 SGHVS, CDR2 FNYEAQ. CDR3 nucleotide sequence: TGTGCCAGCAGCTTAGCGAGGGACAGGGGCTACGAGCAGTACTTC. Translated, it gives CASSLARDRGYEQYF.

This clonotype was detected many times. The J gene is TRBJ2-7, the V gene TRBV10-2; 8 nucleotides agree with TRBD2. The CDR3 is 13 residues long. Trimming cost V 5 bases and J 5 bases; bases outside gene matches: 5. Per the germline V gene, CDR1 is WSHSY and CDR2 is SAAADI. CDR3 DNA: TGCGCCAGCAGTTCGGGGGGGTCCCACGAGCAGTACTTC. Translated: CASSSGGSHEQYF.

The CDR3 DNA sequence: TGTGCCAGCAGCCCTCCTGAGACAGGGGCAGCCTACACCTTC. Protein product: CASSPPETGAAYTF. This chain links TRBV5-5 with TRBJ1-2; 8 bases are shared with TRBD1. This CDR3 spans 14 amino acids. From germline, CDR1 is SGHKS and CDR2 YYEKEE (reference sequence). J gave up 10 bases and V 4 bases, and 12 bases lay outside the gene matches.

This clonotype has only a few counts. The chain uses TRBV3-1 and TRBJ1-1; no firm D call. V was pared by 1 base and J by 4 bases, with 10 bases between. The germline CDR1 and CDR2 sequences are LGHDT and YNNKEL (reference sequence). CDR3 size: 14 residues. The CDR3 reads CASSQVPGGTEAFF. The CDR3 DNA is TGTGCCAGCAGCCAAGTCCCCGGAGGCACTGAAGCTTTCTTT.